This T cell receptor (beta chain) was recorded in a study of neoadjuvant nivolumab and ipilimumab in lung cancer. The wider study: The combination arm added day-1 ipilimumab 1 mg/kg to nivolumab 3 mg/kg on days 1, 15, 29.

Profiling relied on immunoSEQ multiplex PCR, and the TCRdb table lists in-frame clones only, not all of them. The sample consists of about 7,700 clones, about nine tenths of them appearing once. This clone was counted between two and nine times. Its antigen is currently unknown. Study outcomes and limitations: Only two of four nivolumab-treated tumors gained richness and clonality by surgery. Only a small number of samples underwent TCR sequencing.

V was clipped by 5 bases and J by 8 bases, with 13 bases between them. Per germline, CDR1 SGHAT and CDR2 FQNNGV. The CDR3 contains 13 residues. The clonotype originates from an adult with non-small cell lung cancer. Some clones in this sample may be carry-over from other donors' samples. The gene calls are TRBV11-2 and TRBJ1-3; no clear D gene. The sequenced sample was tumor tissue, obtained after neoadjuvant nivolumab, alone or with ipilimumab, at or shortly before surgery. The CDR3 DNA is TGTGCCAGCAGCCGAGACATCGCTCACACCATATATTTT. This codes for CASSRDIAHTIYF.